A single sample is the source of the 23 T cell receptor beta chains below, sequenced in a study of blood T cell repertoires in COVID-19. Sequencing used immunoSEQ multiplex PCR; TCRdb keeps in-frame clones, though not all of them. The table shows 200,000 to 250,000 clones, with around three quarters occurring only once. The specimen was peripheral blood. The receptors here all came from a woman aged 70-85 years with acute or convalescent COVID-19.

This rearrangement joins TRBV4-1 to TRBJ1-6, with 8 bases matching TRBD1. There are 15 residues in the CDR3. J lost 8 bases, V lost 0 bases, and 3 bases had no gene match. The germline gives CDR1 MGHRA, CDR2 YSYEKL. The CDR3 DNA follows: TGCGCCAGCAGCCAAGAACAGGGGGGCCATTCACCCCTCCACTTT. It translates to CASSQEQGGHSPLHF.

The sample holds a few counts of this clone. CDR3 in amino acids: CASSLGGGQQETQYF. The CDR3 DNA reads TGTGCCAGCAGCTTAGGCGGCGGGCAACAAGAGACCCAGTACTTC. This sequence joins TRBV11-3 and TRBJ2-5; tentative D call: TRBD2 (5 bases). Trimming removed 1 base from V and 2 bases from J, with 11 bases in between. The CDR3 loop spans 15 amino acids. The V gene's germline CDR1 is SGHNT and CDR2 YENEEA.

CDR3 DNA: TGTGCCAGCAGTAGGGCCCTCCCGGGACAGGGACCCAATGAGCAGTTCTTC. Translated, it gives CASSRALPGQGPNEQFF. The V call is TRBV9, the J call TRBJ2-1, with 9 nucleotides matching TRBD1. After removal of 5 bases from V and 6 bases from J, the junction contained 15 bases not matched to a gene. In germline, CDR1 is SGDLS, CDR2 YYNGEE. CDR3 length: 17 residues. The full variable domain, in which reference TRBV9 and TRBJ2-1 provide the parts outside the CDR3, is DSGVTQTPKHLITATGQRVTLRCSPRSGDLSVYWYQQSLDQGLQFLIQYYNGEERAKGNILERFSAQQFPDLHSELNLSSLELGDSALYFCASSRALPGQGPNEQFFGPGTRLTVL.

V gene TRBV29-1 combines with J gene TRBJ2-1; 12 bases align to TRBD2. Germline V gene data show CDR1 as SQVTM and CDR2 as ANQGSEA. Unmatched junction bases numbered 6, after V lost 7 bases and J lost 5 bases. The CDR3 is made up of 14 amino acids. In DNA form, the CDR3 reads TGCAGCGCCCGACTAGCGGGGGAGCACAATGAGCAGTTCTTC. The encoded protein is CSARLAGEHNEQFF.

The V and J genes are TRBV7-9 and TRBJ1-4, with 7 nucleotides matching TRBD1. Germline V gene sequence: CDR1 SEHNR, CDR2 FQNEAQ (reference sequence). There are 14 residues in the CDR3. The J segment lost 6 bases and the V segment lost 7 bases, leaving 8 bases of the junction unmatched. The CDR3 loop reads CASTNRGSYEKLFF. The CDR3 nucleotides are TGTGCCAGCACTAACAGGGGCAGTTATGAAAAACTGTTTTTT. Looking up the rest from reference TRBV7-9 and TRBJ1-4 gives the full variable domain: DTGVSQNPRHKITKRGQNVTFRCDPISEHNRLYWYRQTLGQGPEFLTYFQNEAQLEKSRLLSDRFSAERPKGSFSTLEIQRTEQGDSAMYLCASTNRGSYEKLFFGSGTQLSVL.

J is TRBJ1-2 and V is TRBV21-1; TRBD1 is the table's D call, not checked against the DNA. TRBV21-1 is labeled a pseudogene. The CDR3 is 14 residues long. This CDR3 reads CASSKEEGAGGYTF. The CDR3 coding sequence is TGTGCCAGCAGCAAAGAAGAGGGGGCGGGTGGCTACACCTTC.

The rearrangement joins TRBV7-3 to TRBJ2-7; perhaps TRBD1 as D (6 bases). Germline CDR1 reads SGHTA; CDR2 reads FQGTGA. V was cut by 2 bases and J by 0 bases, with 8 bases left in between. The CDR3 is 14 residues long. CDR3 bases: TGTGCCAGCAGCTTATCGGACAGCTCCTACGAGCAGTACTTC. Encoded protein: CASSLSDSSYEQYF.

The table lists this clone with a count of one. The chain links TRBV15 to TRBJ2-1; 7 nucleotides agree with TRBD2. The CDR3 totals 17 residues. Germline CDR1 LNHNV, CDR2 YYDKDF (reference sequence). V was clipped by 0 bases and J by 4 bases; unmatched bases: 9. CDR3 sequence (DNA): TGTGCCACCAGCAGAGATCGACTCTCTAGCGGTTACAATGAGCAGTTCTTC. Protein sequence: CATSRDRLSSGYNEQFF.

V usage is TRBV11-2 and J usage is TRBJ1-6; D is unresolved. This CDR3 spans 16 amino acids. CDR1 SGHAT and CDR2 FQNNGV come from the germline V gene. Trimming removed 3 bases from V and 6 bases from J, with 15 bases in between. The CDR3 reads CASSFGGPTANSPLHF. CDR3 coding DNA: TGTGCCAGCAGCTTCGGCGGCCCTACCGCTAATTCACCCCTCCACTTT.

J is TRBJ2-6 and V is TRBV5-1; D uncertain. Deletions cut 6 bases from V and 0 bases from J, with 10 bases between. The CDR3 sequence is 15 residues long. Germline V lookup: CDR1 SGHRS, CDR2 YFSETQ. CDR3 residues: CASKSPGSGANVLTF. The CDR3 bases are TGCGCCAGCAAGTCGCCGGGCTCTGGGGCCAACGTCCTGACTTTC.

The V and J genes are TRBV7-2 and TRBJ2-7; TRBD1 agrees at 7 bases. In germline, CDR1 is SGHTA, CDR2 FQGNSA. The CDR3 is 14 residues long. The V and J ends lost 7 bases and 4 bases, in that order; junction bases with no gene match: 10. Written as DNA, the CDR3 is TGTGCCAGCACCCCGGGGACAGCCCTATACGAGCAGTACTTC. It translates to CASTPGTALYEQYF.

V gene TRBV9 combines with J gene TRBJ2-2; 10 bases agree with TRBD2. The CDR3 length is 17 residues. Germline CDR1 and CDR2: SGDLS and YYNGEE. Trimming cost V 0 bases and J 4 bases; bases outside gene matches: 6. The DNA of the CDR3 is TGTGCCAGCAGCGTAGTTAGCGGGGGGACGGGCACCGGGGAGCTGTTTTTT. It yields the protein CASSVVSGGTGTGELFF.

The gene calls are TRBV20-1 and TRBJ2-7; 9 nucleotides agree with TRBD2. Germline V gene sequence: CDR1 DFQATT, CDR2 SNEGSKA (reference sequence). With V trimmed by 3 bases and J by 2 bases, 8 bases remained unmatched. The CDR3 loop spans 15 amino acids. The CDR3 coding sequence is TGCAGTGCTAGTGGTAGCGGGGGTCAAACCTACGAGCAGTACGTC. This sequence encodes CSASGSGGQTYEQYV.

The CDR3 DNA reads TGTGCCAGCAGCAAAGGAACACCGCAGTATTTT. Encoded protein: CASSKGTPQYF. This chain connects TRBV21-1 to TRBJ2-3; the table's D call TRBD1 went unverified against the DNA. TRBV21-1 is termed a pseudogene. CDR3 length: 11 residues.

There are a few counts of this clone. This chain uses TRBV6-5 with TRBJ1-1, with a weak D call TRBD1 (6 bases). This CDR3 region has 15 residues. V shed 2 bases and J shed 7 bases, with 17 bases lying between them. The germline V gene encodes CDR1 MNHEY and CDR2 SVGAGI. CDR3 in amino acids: CASSYTRGAVFEAFF. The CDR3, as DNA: TGTGCCAGCAGTTACACGCGGGGGGCAGTTTTTGAAGCTTTCTTT.

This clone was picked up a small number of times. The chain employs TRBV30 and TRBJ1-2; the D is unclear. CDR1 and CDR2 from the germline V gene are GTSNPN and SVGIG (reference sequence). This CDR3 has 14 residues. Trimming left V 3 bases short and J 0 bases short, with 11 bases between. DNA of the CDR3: TGTGCCTGGAGACTGGGCAGGACTAACTATGGCTACACCTTC. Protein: CAWRLGRTNYGYTF.

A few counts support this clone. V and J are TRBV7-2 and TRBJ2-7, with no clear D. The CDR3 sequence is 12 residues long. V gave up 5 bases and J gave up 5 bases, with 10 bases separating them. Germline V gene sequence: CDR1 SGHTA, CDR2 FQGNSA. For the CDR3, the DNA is TGTGCCAGCAGCCCCGAGAACCACGAGCAGTACTTC. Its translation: CASSPENHEQYF.

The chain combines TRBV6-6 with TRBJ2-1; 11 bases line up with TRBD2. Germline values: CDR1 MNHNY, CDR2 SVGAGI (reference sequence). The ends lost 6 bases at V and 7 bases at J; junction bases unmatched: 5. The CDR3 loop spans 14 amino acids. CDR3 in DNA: TGTGCCAGCAGATCCCTAGCGGGGGGTAATGAGCAGTTCTTC. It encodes CASRSLAGGNEQFF.

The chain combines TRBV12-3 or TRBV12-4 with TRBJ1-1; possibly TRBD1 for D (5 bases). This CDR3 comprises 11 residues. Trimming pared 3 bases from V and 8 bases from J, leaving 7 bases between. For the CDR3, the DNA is TGTGCCAGCAGTTTCAACAGGGAAGCTTTCTTT. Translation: CASSFNREAFF.

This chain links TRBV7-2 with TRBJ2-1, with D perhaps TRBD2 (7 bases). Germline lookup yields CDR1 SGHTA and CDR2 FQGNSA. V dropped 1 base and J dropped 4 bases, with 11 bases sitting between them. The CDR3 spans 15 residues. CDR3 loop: CASSLGGGQYNEQFF. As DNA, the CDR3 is TGTGCCAGCAGCTTAGGGGGGGGCCAGTACAATGAGCAGTTCTTC.

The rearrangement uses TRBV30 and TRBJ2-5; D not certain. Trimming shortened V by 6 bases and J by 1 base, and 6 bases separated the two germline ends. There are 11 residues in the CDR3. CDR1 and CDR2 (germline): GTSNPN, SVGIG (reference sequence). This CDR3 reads CACYFQETQYF. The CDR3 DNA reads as TGTGCCTGTTACTTCCAAGAGACCCAGTACTTC. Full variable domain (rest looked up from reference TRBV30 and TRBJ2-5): SQTIHQWPATLVQPVGSPLSLECTVEGTSNPNLYWYRQAAGRGLQLLFYSVGIGQISSEVPQNLSASRPQDRQFILSSKKLLLSDSGFYLCACYFQETQYFGPGTRLLVL.

In DNA form, the CDR3 reads TGTGCCAGCAGCTCGTGGACTAGCAGCACCGGGGAGCTGTTTTTT. It yields the protein CASSSWTSSTGELFF. The chain is built from TRBV11-2 and TRBJ2-2; 8 nucleotides match TRBD2. V lost 4 bases and J lost 4; bases outside the gene matches: 5. The length of the CDR3 is 15 residues. Germline-derived CDR1 and CDR2 are SGHAT and FQNNGV.

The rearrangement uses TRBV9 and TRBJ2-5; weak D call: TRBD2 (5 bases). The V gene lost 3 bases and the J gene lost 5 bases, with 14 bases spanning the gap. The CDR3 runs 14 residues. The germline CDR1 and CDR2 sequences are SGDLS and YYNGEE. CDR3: CASSAPPRVETQYF. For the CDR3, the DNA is TGTGCCAGCAGCGCCCCCCCGCGGGTTGAGACCCAGTACTTC.